The next 9 T cell receptor beta chains were all read from a single sample in a study of blood T cell repertoires in COVID-19 (dated by TCRdb to the early 2020s). Library creation used the immunoSEQ multiplex PCR assay. TCRdb holds this immuneACCESS table with in-frame rearrangements only. Some clones are missing; in checked studies, unresolved V genes explain under half, and the rest has no known cause. For this sample the table gives approximately 210,000 clones, of which about 86% were detected only once. In total, the top ten clones hold 8.9% of the sample. Sequences were obtained from PBMCs or T cells enriched from blood (not recorded which). The receptors were gathered from a woman between 45 and 65 years old with acute COVID-19.

The rearrangement joins TRBV9 to TRBJ2-3; 13 bases agree with TRBD2. Trimming cost V 4 bases and J 1 base; bases outside gene matches: 3. Germline values: CDR1 SGDLS, CDR2 YYNGEE. There are 16 residues in the CDR3. CDR3 nucleotide sequence: TGTGCCAGCAGCATCGGGACTAGCGGGGGCACAGATACGCAGTATTTT. Translation gives CASSIGTSGGTDTQYF. Supplemented by reference TRBV9 and TRBJ2-3, the full variable domain reads DSGVTQTPKHLITATGQRVTLRCSPRSGDLSVYWYQQSLDQGLQFLIQYYNGEERAKGNILERFSAQQFPDLHSELNLSSLELGDSALYFCASSIGTSGGTDTQYFGPGTRLTVL.

The genes are TRBV14 and TRBJ2-3, with D hard to call. The CDR3 runs 12 residues. The germline V gene has CDR1 SGHDN and CDR2 FVKESK. V lost 1 base and J 5 bases, leaving 4 bases between the germline ends. CDR3 coding DNA: TGTGCCAGCAGCCAAGTGCGAGATACGCAGTATTTT. Translation: CASSQVRDTQYF.

The chain links TRBV18 to TRBJ2-1; a possible D gene is TRBD2 (6 bases). This CDR3 region has 14 residues. V was clipped by 6 bases and J by 8 bases, with 17 bases between them. Germline CDR1 reads KGHSH; CDR2 reads LQKENI. The CDR3: CASSTTWGVDEQFF. CDR3 in DNA: TGTGCCAGCTCCACCACATGGGGGGTGGATGAGCAGTTCTTC.

The chain is built from TRBV30 and TRBJ2-3; D gene unclear. From germline, CDR1 is GTSNPN and CDR2 SVGIG (reference sequence). The CDR3 spans 12 residues. Trimming pared 2 bases from V and 3 bases from J, leaving 6 bases between. The CDR3, as DNA: TGTGCCTGGAGTCCCCTAACAGATACGCAGTATTTT. It specifies CAWSPLTDTQYF.

The chain couples TRBV7-9 to TRBJ2-5, with D uncertain. Per the germline V gene, CDR1 is SEHNR and CDR2 is FQNEAQ (reference sequence). There are 18 residues in the CDR3. Trimming pared 2 bases from V and 0 bases from J, leaving 19 bases between. The CDR3 sequence is CASSLKYQLTGYQETQYF. The CDR3 DNA sequence: TGTGCCAGCAGCTTAAAGTACCAGTTAACCGGGTACCAAGAGACCCAGTACTTC. The entire variable domain, with the rest obtained from reference TRBV7-9 and TRBJ2-5, is as follows: DTGVSQNPRHKITKRGQNVTFRCDPISEHNRLYWYRQTLGQGPEFLTYFQNEAQLEKSRLLSDRFSAERPKGSFSTLEIQRTEQGDSAMYLCASSLKYQLTGYQETQYFGPGTRLLVL.

The genes are TRBV28 and TRBJ1-2, with TRBD1 matching over 8 bases. Germline V gene data show CDR1 as MDHEN and CDR2 as SYDVKM. This CDR3 spans 15 amino acids. The J segment lost 4 bases and the V segment lost 2 bases, leaving 6 bases of the junction unmatched. DNA of the CDR3: TGTGCCAGCAGTTTAAGGACAGGGAGGAGCTATGGCTACACCTTC. Encoded protein: CASSLRTGRSYGYTF.

The chain employs TRBV7-8 and TRBJ2-5; perhaps TRBD2 as D (6 bases). This CDR3 has 15 residues. V was clipped by 2 bases and J by 5 bases, with 15 bases between them. Germline lookup yields CDR1 SGHVS and CDR2 FQNEAQ. CDR3 sequence reads: CASSLMAAAGETQYF. As DNA, the CDR3 is TGTGCCAGCAGCTTAATGGCTGCCGCGGGGGAGACCCAGTACTTC.

V usage is TRBV28 and J usage is TRBJ2-1; D perhaps matches TRBD1 (5 bases). Germline assignment: CDR1 MDHEN and CDR2 SYDVKM. Trimming removed 8 bases from V and 9 bases from J, with 17 bases in between. CDR3 length equals 13 residues. The CDR3 sequence: CASLTGGKLEQFF. The CDR3 region has the DNA TGTGCCAGCCTTACAGGTGGTAAGCTTGAGCAGTTCTTC.

The CDR3 bases are TGTGCCAGCAGCTTAGACAGGGGGTTAGCTAATTCACCCCTCCACTTT. Translated: CASSLDRGLANSPLHF. The V and J genes are TRBV7-2 and TRBJ1-6; TRBD1 aligns across 8 bases. Germline V gene data show CDR1 as SGHTA and CDR2 as FQGNSA. CDR3 length equals 16 residues. V was pared by 1 base and J by 6 bases, with 5 bases of the junction left unmatched.